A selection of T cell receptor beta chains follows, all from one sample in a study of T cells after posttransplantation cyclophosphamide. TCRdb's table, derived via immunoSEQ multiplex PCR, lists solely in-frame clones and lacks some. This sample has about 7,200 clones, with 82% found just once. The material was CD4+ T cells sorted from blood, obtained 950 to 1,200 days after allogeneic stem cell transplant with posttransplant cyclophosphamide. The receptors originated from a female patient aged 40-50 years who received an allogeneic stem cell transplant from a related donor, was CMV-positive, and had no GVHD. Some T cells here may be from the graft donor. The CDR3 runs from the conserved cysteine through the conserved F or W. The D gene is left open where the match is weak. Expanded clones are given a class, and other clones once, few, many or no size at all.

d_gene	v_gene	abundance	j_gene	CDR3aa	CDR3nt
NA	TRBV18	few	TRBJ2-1	CASSSGVHNEQFF	TGTGCCAGCTCGTCCGGGGTCCACAATGAGCAGTTCTTC
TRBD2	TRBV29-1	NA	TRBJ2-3	CSVELAGLTQYF	TGCAGCGTTGAACTAGCGGGACTCACGCAGTATTTT
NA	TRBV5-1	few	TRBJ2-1	CASTMDSYNEQFF	TGCGCCAGCACCATGGACAGCTACAATGAGCAGTTCTTC
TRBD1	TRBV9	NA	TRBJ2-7	CASSPRTGSSEQYF	TGTGCCAGCAGCCCCCGGACAGGGAGCAGCGAGCAGTACTTC
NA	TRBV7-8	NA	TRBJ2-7	CASSLISYEQYF	TGTGCCAGCAGCTTAATCTCCTACGAGCAGTACTTC
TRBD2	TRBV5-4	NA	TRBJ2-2	CASSSRTSGGPNTGELFF	TGTGCCAGCAGCTCACGGACTAGCGGGGGGCCTAACACCGGGGAGCTGTTTTTT
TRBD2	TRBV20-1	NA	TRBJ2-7	CSAGTSYEQYF	TGCAGTGCAGGGACTAGCTACGAGCAGTACTTC
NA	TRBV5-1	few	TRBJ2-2	CASSLIQGSGELFF	TGCGCCAGCAGCTTGATACAGGGAAGCGGGGAGCTGTTTTTT
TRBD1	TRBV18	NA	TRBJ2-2	CASSPPAGQGGTGELFF	TGTGCCAGCTCACCACCAGCGGGACAGGGGGGCACCGGGGAGCTGTTTTTT
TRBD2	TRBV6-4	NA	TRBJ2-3	CASSLAGGTSTDTQYF	TGTGCCAGCAGTTTAGCGGGGGGGACCTCTACAGATACGCAGTATTTT
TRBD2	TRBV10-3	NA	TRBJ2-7	CAISGTSGYEQCF	TGTGCCATCAGTGGGACTAGCGGTTACGAGCAGTGCTTC
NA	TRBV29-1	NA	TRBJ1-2	CNVAQGTYGYTF	TGCAACGTTGCACAGGGTACCTATGGCTACACCTTC
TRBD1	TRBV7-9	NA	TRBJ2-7	CASAPGTGPTYEQYF	TGTGCCAGCGCGCCCGGGACAGGCCCAACCTACGAGCAGTACTTC
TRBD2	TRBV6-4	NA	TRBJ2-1	CASSDSLFRAGGPVALNEQFF	TGTGCCAGCAGTGACTCCTTATTCCGGGCGGGGGGGCCTGTAGCCCTCAATGAGCAGTTCTTC
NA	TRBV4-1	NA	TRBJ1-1	CASSRGLMNTEAFF	TGCGCCAGCAGCCGCGGCCTCATGAACACTGAAGCTTTCTTT
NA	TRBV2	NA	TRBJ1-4	CASRGGLEEKLFF	TGTGCCAGCCGAGGAGGGCTGGAAGAAAAACTGTTTTTT
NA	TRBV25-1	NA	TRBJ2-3	CASSDSGTDTQYF	TGTGCCAGCAGTGATTCAGGCACAGATACGCAGTATTTT
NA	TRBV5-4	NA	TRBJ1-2	CASSLDQTGYGYTF	TGTGCCAGCAGCTTGGACCAGACGGGCTATGGCTACACCTTC